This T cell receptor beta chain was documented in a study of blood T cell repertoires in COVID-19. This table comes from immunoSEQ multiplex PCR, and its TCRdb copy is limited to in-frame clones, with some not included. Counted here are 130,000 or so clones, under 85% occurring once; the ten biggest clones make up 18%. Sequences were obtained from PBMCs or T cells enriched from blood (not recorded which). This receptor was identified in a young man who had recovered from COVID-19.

DNA of the CDR3: TGCAGCGGCGGGGAGGGGATTGGGGAGCAGTTCTTC. It codes for CSGGEGIGEQFF. The chain links TRBV29-1 to TRBJ2-1; 7 bases agree with TRBD2. The CDR3 is 12 residues long. CDR1 is SQVTM and CDR2 is ANQGSEA in the germline V gene. V dropped 7 bases and J dropped 10; count of bases not matched to a gene: 10.